Following are 17 T cell receptor beta chains from one sample sequenced in a study of identical twins (dated by TCRdb to 2016 to 2017). The library relied on 5' RACE. This sample was sequenced with an Illumina HiSeq 2000. Using fastp trimming at Q25 and MiXCR clonotype assembly, TCRdb reanalyzed the public sequencing data and kept in-frame beta chains. Rows are unified per CDR3 protein, each entry keeping the most common DNA and genes. In this sample the table shows 1.5 million or so distinct CDR3 sequences, under 35% of which occur a single time. The ten largest make up around 0.3% of the sample. Sequencing was performed on cord blood. These receptors were collected from a newborn girl in good health.

The J gene is TRBJ2-5, the V gene TRBV11-2, with 7 bases identical to TRBD1. The J call could be wrong; TRBJ2-7 is a better fit for the DNA end. The CDR3 spans 13 residues. Germline V CDR1 and CDR2: SGHAT, FQNNGV. The CDR3 nucleotides read TGTGCCAGCATCCCCGGGACAGAGGGCGAGCAGTACTTC. Protein product: CASIPGTEGEQYF.

This clonotype has only a few counts. The V and J genes are TRBV5-1 and TRBJ2-3; 10 positions match TRBD2. The J segment lost 2 bases and the V segment lost 6 bases, leaving 6 bases of the junction unmatched. The germline gives CDR1 SGHRS, CDR2 YFSETQ. The CDR3 is 15 amino acids. CDR3 nucleotides: TGCGCCAGCAACGAGCGGGAGGGCCTCACAGATACGCAGTATTTT. It specifies CASNEREGLTDTQYF.

The rearrangement uses TRBV7-2 and TRBJ1-1; D not resolved. Deletions cut 4 bases from V and 7 bases from J, with 16 bases between. This CDR3 spans 14 amino acids. CDR1 SGHTA and CDR2 FQGNSA come from the germline V gene. CDR3 amino acids: CASSSGAMGFEAFF. DNA for the CDR3: TGTGCCAGCAGCTCCGGAGCGATGGGGTTTGAAGCTTTCTTT.

Concerning this clonotype itself: One end of the junction varies from germline; a read error may be responsible. V and J are TRBV29-1 and TRBJ1-5, with 9 bases that match TRBD1. The CDR3 length is 13 residues. From germline, CDR1 is SQVTM and CDR2 ANQGSEA. The CDR3 DNA is TGCAGCGTCGGGACAGGGCGTAATCAGCCCAAGCATTTT. It encodes CSVGTGRNQPKHF.

This sequence joins TRBV25-1 and TRBJ1-6; D is unresolved. The V gene lost 2 bases and the J gene lost 7 bases, with 15 bases spanning the gap. The CDR3 runs to 16 residues. Germline loops: CDR1 MGHDK, CDR2 SYGVNS. In nucleotides, the CDR3 is TGTGCCAGCAGTGAAAGTTGGCAGGCTTCCAATTCACCCCTCCACTTT. Its translation: CASSESWQASNSPLHF.

This clonotype was recorded a few times. The CDR3 is CSAGAGYEQYF. In DNA form, the CDR3 reads TGCAGTGCTGGAGCCGGGTACGAGCAGTACTTC. This chain links TRBV20-1 with TRBJ2-7; D call uncertain. CDR1 and CDR2 (germline): DFQATT, SNEGSKA (reference sequence). The CDR3 has 11 residues. The V end was cut by 5 bases, the J end by 4 bases, with 9 bases between.

About this clonotype itself: This may arise from a read error, as a much more abundant clone is one base away. This chain links TRBV3-1 with TRBJ2-7; tentative D call: TRBD2 (5 bases). This CDR3 region has 14 residues. Germline V gene sequence: CDR1 LGHDT, CDR2 YNNKEL (reference sequence). CDR3 nucleotide sequence: TGTGCCGGCAGCCAAGACGGAGGCTCCTACGAGCAGTACTTC. This gives the protein CAGSQDGGSYEQYF.

For this clonotype: A single base separates this from a much larger clone, so it may be a read error. The chain uses TRBV10-3 and TRBJ1-4; D is undetermined. The CDR3 contains 13 residues. Germline CDR1 is ENHRY and CDR2 is SYGVKD. CDR3 in DNA: TGTGTCATCAGTGACGGCCCTAATGAAAAACTGTTTTTT. Translation gives CVISDGPNEKLFF.

The chain uses TRBV10-3 and TRBJ1-2; 9 positions match TRBD1. Germline lookup yields CDR1 ENHRY and CDR2 SYGVKD. The CDR3 extends over 13 amino acids. Germline trimming cut 10 bases from V and 4 bases from J; bases unmatched to any gene: 7. CDR3 loop: CATTGTGPYGYTF. CDR3 DNA sequence: TGTGCCACCACCGGGACAGGGCCCTATGGCTACACCTTC.

The genes are TRBV5-5 and TRBJ2-1; D tentatively reads TRBD1 or TRBD2 (5 bases each). CDR1 and CDR2 (germline): SGHKS, YYEKEE (reference sequence). The CDR3 length is 14 residues. V shed 5 bases and J shed 10 bases, with 19 bases lying between them. Here the CDR3 reads CASSSGTTSGEQFF. The CDR3 region has the DNA TGTGCCAGCAGTTCAGGGACGACAAGCGGAGAGCAGTTCTTC.

The chain has TRBV5-1 and TRBJ1-6; 8 nucleotides match TRBD1. Germline V gene sequence: CDR1 SGHRS, CDR2 YFSETQ. Germline trimming cut 5 bases from V and 5 bases from J; bases unmatched to any gene: 3. This CDR3 contains 14 residues. The CDR3 reads CASRPGQDNSPLHF. The CDR3 nucleotides are TGCGCCAGCAGGCCGGGACAGGATAATTCACCCCTCCACTTT.

The V gene is TRBV29-1, the J gene TRBJ2-1; 10 bases align to TRBD2. Looked up from germline, CDR1 is SQVTM and CDR2 is ANQGSEA. The CDR3 runs 16 residues. V lost 5 bases and J lost 4; bases outside the gene matches: 11. CDR3 protein: CSVHLPLAGEYNEQFF. The CDR3, as DNA: TGCAGCGTTCACCTACCCCTAGCGGGAGAATACAATGAGCAGTTCTTC.

The gene calls are TRBV2 and TRBJ2-1; TRBD1 might be the D (5 bases). Germline CDR1 is SNHLY and CDR2 is FYNNEI. The CDR3 is 14 residues long. V shed 2 bases and J shed 4 bases, with 9 bases lying between them. DNA for the CDR3: TGTGCCAGCAGTGAACCAGACAGATACAATGAGCAGTTCTTC. It specifies CASSEPDRYNEQFF.

Turning to this clonotype: One end of the junction fails to match germline, which may point to a read error. The V gene is TRBV3-1, the J gene TRBJ2-7, with a tentative D call TRBD1 (6 bases). The CDR3 length is 15 residues. CDR1 is LGHDT and CDR2 is YNNKEL in the germline V gene (reference sequence). CDR3 protein: CARSQVDLGQEAQYF. In DNA, the CDR3 is TGTGCCAGAAGCCAAGTCGACTTGGGACAAGAGGCCCAGTACTTC.

CDR3 bases: TGTGCCAGCACCTCGCTGGACAGAGAGCAGTACTTC. This codes for CASTSLDREQYF. This chain uses TRBV2 with TRBJ2-7; a possible D gene is TRBD1 (6 bases). Germline V gene lookup returns CDR1 SNHLY and CDR2 FYNNEI. The CDR3 runs 12 residues. V lost 7 bases and J lost 7, with 14 bases in between.

This clonotype was observed many times. The chain uses TRBV20-1 and TRBJ1-2; D is perhaps TRBD1 (5 bases). This CDR3 is built from 12 residues. V lost 3 bases and J 4 bases, leaving 9 bases between the germline ends. The germline gives CDR1 DFQATT, CDR2 SNEGSKA (reference sequence). The CDR3 protein is CSASSGGYGYTF. The CDR3 nucleotides read TGCAGTGCTAGTAGCGGGGGCTATGGCTACACCTTC.

The genes are TRBV10-2 and TRBJ2-3; D unclear. Germline V lookup: CDR1 WSHSY, CDR2 SAAADI. Trimming shortened V by 3 bases and J by 0 bases, and 10 bases separated the two germline ends. The CDR3 loop spans 15 amino acids. This CDR3 is CASSDLASSTDTQYF. CDR3 DNA: TGCGCCAGCAGTGATTTGGCCAGTAGCACAGATACGCAGTATTTT.